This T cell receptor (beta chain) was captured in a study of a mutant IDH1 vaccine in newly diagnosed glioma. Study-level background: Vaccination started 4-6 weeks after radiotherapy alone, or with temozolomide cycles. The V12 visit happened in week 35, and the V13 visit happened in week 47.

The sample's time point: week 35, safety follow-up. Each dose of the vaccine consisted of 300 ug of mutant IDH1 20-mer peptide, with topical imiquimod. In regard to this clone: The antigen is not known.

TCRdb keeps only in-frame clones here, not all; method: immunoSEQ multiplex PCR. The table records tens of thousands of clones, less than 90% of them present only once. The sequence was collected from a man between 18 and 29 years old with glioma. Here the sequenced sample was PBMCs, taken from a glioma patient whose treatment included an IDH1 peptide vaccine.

The CDR3 DNA sequence: TGTGCCAGCAGCTCCACGGGGGGTACCGGGGAGCTGTTTTTT. This sequence encodes CASSSTGGTGELFF. This rearrangement joins TRBV7-3 to TRBJ2-2; 7 positions match TRBD2. The V segment lost 4 bases and the J segment 5 bases; nucleotides outside the gene matches: 4. The length of the CDR3 is 14 residues. Per the germline V gene, CDR1 is SGHTA and CDR2 is FQGTGA. The variable domain in full, completed from reference TRBV7-3 and TRBJ2-2, reads GAGVSQTPSNKVTEKGKYVELRCDPISGHTALYWYRQSLGQGPEFLIYFQGTGAADDSGLPNDRFFAVRPEGSVSTLKIQRTERGDSAVYLCASSSTGGTGELFFGEGSRLTVL.